A single T cell receptor beta chain is shown here with its context. The antigen remains undetermined. These data come from a study of T cell repertoires in cytomegalovirus infection. TCRdb processed the reads anew with MiXCR; each CDR3 protein has one entry. The sample includes 490,000 or so distinct CDR3 sequences, about 11% of them seen just once. This CDR3 has 14 residues. Per the germline V gene, CDR1 is SEHNR and CDR2 is FQNEAQ (reference sequence). Trimming took 5 bases from V and 4 from J, leaving 9 bases between them. Study results and limitations: Across the ex vivo response, the dominant clonotypes were HLA-C-restricted CMV-specific TCR beta clonotypes.

Source material: PBMCs. This chain uses TRBV7-9 with TRBJ2-6, with no clear D. The clonotype originates from a human donor in good health (CMV status not recorded). Some clones in this sample may be carry-over from other donors' samples. Here the CDR3 reads CASSQKAGANVLTF. The CDR3 DNA reads TGTGCCAGCAGCCAAAAGGCGGGGGCCAACGTCCTGACTTTC. The whole variable domain, filled in from reference TRBV7-9 and TRBJ2-6, reads DTGVSQNPRHKITKRGQNVTFRCDPISEHNRLYWYRQTLGQGPEFLTYFQNEAQLEKSRLLSDRFSAERPKGSFSTLEIQRTEQGDSAMYLCASSQKAGANVLTFGAGSRLTVL.